Shown below are 15 T cell receptor beta chains from a single sample sequenced in a study of blood T cell repertoires in COVID-19. Sequencing used immunoSEQ multiplex PCR; TCRdb keeps in-frame clones, though not all of them. The table lists some 670,000 clones, 75% to 90% of them singletons. The sequencing input was peripheral blood. The source of these receptors is a woman younger than 35 with acute or convalescent COVID-19.

CDR3 amino acids: CASSRNRGHTEAFF. The CDR3 region has the DNA TGTGCCAGCAGCAGGAACAGGGGGCACACTGAAGCTTTCTTT. The rearrangement links TRBV11-2 to TRBJ1-1; TRBD1 matches 9 bases. Trimming removed 5 bases from V and 3 bases from J; junction bases left unmatched: 4. Germline V gene data show CDR1 as SGHAT and CDR2 as FQNNGV. The CDR3 loop spans 14 amino acids.

The V and J genes are TRBV9 and TRBJ2-3; 7 nucleotides match TRBD2. CDR1 and CDR2 (germline): SGDLS, YYNGEE. The CDR3 consists of 14 residues. The V gene end was trimmed by 3 bases and the J gene end by 4 bases; junction bases not matched to a gene: 5. In DNA form, the CDR3 reads TGTGCCAGCAGCGCCCTGACTAGCCCAGATACGCAGTATTTT. Translated: CASSALTSPDTQYF. The full variable domain, in which reference TRBV9 and TRBJ2-3 provide the parts outside the CDR3, is DSGVTQTPKHLITATGQRVTLRCSPRSGDLSVYWYQQSLDQGLQFLIQYYNGEERAKGNILERFSAQQFPDLHSELNLSSLELGDSALYFCASSALTSPDTQYFGPGTRLTVL.

This clone showed up just once. The chain carries TRBV18 and TRBJ1-2; no reliable D call. The V and J ends lost 1 base and 3 bases respectively, with 6 bases between them. The germline CDR1 and CDR2 sequences are KGHSH and LQKENI. The CDR3 extends over 13 amino acids. The CDR3 region has the DNA TGTGCCAGCTCACCACAGGAGGACTATGGCTACACCTTC. This translates into CASSPQEDYGYTF.

This chain joins TRBV4-1 and TRBJ1-2; 7 positions match TRBD1. Germline V gene sequence: CDR1 MGHRA, CDR2 YSYEKL. There are 15 residues in the CDR3. The trim removed 4 bases at V and 0 bases at J, leaving 5 bases unmatched. CDR3: CASSRADRANYGYTF. In nucleotides, the CDR3 is TGCGCCAGCAGCCGGGCCGACAGGGCTAACTATGGCTACACCTTC.

The chain is built from TRBV5-6 and TRBJ1-1; D unresolved. The CDR3 loop spans 14 amino acids. CDR1 is SGHDT, CDR2 YYEEEE, per germline. Trimming took off 5 bases at V and 1 base at J, with 12 bases between the two ends. CDR3 sequence: CASRRFTENTEAFF. The CDR3 DNA reads as TGTGCCAGCAGACGTTTTACAGAGAACACTGAAGCTTTCTTT.

The chain couples TRBV29-1 to TRBJ1-3; D perhaps matches TRBD1 (6 bases). Trimming took off 6 bases at V and 4 bases at J, with 16 bases between the two ends. This CDR3 has 14 amino acids. Looked up from germline, CDR1 is SQVTM and CDR2 is ANQGSEA. The DNA for the CDR3 is TGCAGCGTAGATCCAGGGGCCGGGGGAAACACCATATATTTT. It translates to CSVDPGAGGNTIYF.

V usage is TRBV7-3 and J usage is TRBJ1-1, with D perhaps matching TRBD1 (5 bases). V lost 3 bases and J lost 7, with 15 bases in between. Germline CDR1 and CDR2: SGHTA and FQGTGA. The CDR3 is 14 amino acids. CDR3 in DNA: TGTGCCAGCAGCTTCCTCACAGGTTTACTTGAAGCTTTCTTT. Protein sequence: CASSFLTGLLEAFF.

This chain joins TRBV9 and TRBJ1-4; D ambiguous. Trimming took off 1 base at V and 8 bases at J, with 12 bases between the two ends. Per the germline V gene, CDR1 is SGDLS and CDR2 is YYNGEE. This CDR3 is 14 amino acids long. In DNA form, the CDR3 reads TGTGCCAGCAGCGTATCGGGGTCAAGCGAAAAACTGTTTTTT. Its protein product is CASSVSGSSEKLFF.

This chain connects TRBV5-4 to TRBJ2-1; TRBD1 matches at 8 bases. The junction had 7 bases not matched to a gene; V was cut back by 2 bases and J by 6 bases. Germline values: CDR1 SGHNT, CDR2 YYREEE (reference sequence). The CDR3 has 15 amino acids. The CDR3: CASSLGDRGGNEQFF. The CDR3 region has the DNA TGTGCCAGCAGCTTAGGAGACAGGGGAGGCAATGAGCAGTTCTTC.

This rearrangement joins TRBV12-3 or TRBV12-4 to TRBJ1-2; TRBD1 matches 9 bases. This CDR3 is 13 amino acids long. V was pared by 3 bases and J by 9 bases, with 5 bases of the junction left unmatched. The DNA of the CDR3 is TGTGCCAGCAGTTTTACAGGGGGCAGGAGCTACACCTTC. It codes for CASSFTGGRSYTF.

This clone was detected only once. The rearrangement joins TRBV6-5 to TRBJ1-2; 8 bases agree with TRBD1. With V trimmed by 6 bases and J by 7 bases, 7 bases remained unmatched. The CDR3 is made up of 13 amino acids. CDR1 MNHEY and CDR2 SVGAGI come from the germline V gene. Here the CDR3 DNA reads TGTGCCAGCAGAACAGGGGGAGGAGGTGGCTACACCTTC. It translates to CASRTGGGGGYTF.

This chain joins TRBV5-1 and TRBJ2-7, with D possibly being TRBD1 (6 bases). The CDR3 is 17 amino acids. With 0 bases removed from V and 5 bases from J, the gap between germline ends came to 21 bases. Germline assignment: CDR1 SGHRS and CDR2 YFSETQ. The CDR3 is CASSLDAGGGYTHEQYF. The CDR3 region has the DNA TGCGCCAGCAGCTTGGATGCTGGGGGCGGGTACACCCACGAGCAGTACTTC.

Only a few counts were recorded for this clone. The chain joins TRBV7-9 to TRBJ2-3, with D maybe TRBD1 (6 bases). Looked up from germline, CDR1 is SEHNR and CDR2 is FQNEAQ (reference sequence). The CDR3 runs to 13 residues. The CDR3, as DNA: TGTGCTATCAGGGGTACCCTCCCAGATACGCAGTATTTT. Translation: CAIRGTLPDTQYF. Full variable domain (remainder filled in from reference TRBV7-9 and TRBJ2-3): DTGVSQNPRHKITKRGQNVTFRCDPISEHNRLYWYRQTLGQGPEFLTYFQNEAQLEKSRLLSDRFSAERPKGSFSTLEIQRTEQGDSAMYLCAIRGTLPDTQYFGPGTRLTVL.

The table lists this clone with a few counts. V usage is TRBV2 and J usage is TRBJ1-2; D not resolved. CDR3 length: 13 amino acids. The V and J ends lost 8 bases and 0 bases respectively, with 10 bases between them. The V gene's germline CDR1 is SNHLY and CDR2 FYNNEI. DNA for the CDR3: TGTGCCAGCTGGGAAGGAGCTAACTATGGCTACACCTTC. Its protein is CASWEGANYGYTF.

V usage is TRBV7-8 and J usage is TRBJ1-1, with D possibly matching TRBD1 (6 bases). Trimming took off 1 base at V and 11 bases at J, with 14 bases between the two ends. Germline V gene lookup returns CDR1 SGHVS and CDR2 FQNEAQ. The CDR3 extends over 13 amino acids. The CDR3 DNA sequence: TGTGCCAGCAGCTTAGAGGGGGGGCTTCGGGCTTTCTTT. Protein product: CASSLEGGLRAFF. Based on the CDR3 plus reference TRBV7-8 and TRBJ1-1, the full variable domain is GAGVSQSPRYKVAKRGQDVALRCDPISGHVSLFWYQQALGQGPEFLTYFQNEAQLDKSGLPSDRFFAERPEGSVSTLKIQRTQQEDSAVYLCASSLEGGLRAFFGQGTRLTVV.